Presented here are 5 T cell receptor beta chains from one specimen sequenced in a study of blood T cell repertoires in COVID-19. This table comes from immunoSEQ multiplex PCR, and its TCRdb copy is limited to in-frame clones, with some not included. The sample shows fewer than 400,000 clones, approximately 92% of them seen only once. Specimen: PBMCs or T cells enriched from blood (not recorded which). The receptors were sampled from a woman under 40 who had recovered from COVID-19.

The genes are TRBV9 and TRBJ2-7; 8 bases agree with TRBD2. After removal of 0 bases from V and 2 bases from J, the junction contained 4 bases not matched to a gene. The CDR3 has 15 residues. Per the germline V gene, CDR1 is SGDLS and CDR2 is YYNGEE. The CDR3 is CASSVGGGLAYEQYF. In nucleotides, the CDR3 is TGTGCCAGCAGCGTAGGAGGGGGACTAGCCTACGAGCAGTACTTC.

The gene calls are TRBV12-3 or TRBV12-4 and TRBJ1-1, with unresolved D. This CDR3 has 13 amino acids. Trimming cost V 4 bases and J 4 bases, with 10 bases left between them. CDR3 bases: TGTGCCAGCAGTTCCAACATTGGCACTGAAGCTTTCTTT. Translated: CASSSNIGTEAFF.

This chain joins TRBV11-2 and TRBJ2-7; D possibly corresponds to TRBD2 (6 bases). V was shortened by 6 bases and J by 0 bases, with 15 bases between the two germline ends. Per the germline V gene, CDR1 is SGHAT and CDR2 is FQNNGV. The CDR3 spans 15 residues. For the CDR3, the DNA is TGTGCCAGCAGGGCACCGGGACTGCGCTCCTACGAGCAGTACTTC. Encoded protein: CASRAPGLRSYEQYF.

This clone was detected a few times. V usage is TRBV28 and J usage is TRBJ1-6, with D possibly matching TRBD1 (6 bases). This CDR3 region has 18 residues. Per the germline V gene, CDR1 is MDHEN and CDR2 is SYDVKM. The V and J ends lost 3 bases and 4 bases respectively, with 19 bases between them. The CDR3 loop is CASSLYPTPQGYNSPLHF. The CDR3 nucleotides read TGTGCCAGCAGTTTGTACCCTACTCCACAGGGATATAATTCACCCCTCCACTTT.

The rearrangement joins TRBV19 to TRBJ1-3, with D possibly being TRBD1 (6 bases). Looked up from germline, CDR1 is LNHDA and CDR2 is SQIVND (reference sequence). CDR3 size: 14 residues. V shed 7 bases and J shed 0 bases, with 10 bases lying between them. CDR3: CASMKTGSGNTIYF. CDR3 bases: TGTGCCAGTATGAAGACAGGCTCTGGAAACACCATATATTTT.